One sample yielded the 30 T cell receptor beta chains listed below, sequenced in a study of glioma-infiltrating T cells. Using RNA template, CDR3s of TCR alpha and beta were amplified with iRepertoire arm-PCR. Each CDR3 protein is one row after TCRdb ran MiXCR on the multiplex PCR reads. This sample has 300,000 to 450,000 distinct CDR3 sequences, with roughly two fifths found just once. Material for sequencing was glioma tissue, nonneoplastic brain tissue, or PBMCs (not recorded which). Source of these receptors: a human donor with low-grade glioma or glioblastoma, undergoing nonglioma brain surgery, or in good health (not recorded which).

The gene calls are TRBV5-4 and TRBJ2-3; D not certain. V was cut by 7 bases and J by 3 bases, with 18 bases left in between. Germline V gene lookup returns CDR1 SGHNT and CDR2 YYREEE (reference sequence). CDR3 length: 15 residues. CDR3 protein: CASSESADVTDTQYF. CDR3 in DNA: TGTGCCAGCTCGGAGTCCGCTGACGTAACAGATACGCAGTATTTT.

On this clonotype itself: A read error may account for a junction end that differs from germline. The V call is TRBV28, the J call TRBJ2-3; D gene ambiguous. This CDR3 spans 15 amino acids. Germline CDR1 reads MDHEN; CDR2 reads SYDVKM. Here the CDR3 DNA reads TGTGCCAGCAGCTTTACGGCCCAACATACAGATAAGCAGTATTTT. Amino acids: CASSFTAQHTDKQYF.

The chain joins TRBV12-3 or TRBV12-4 to TRBJ1-2; D gene ambiguous. V dropped 3 bases and J dropped 4 bases, with 9 bases sitting between them. The CDR3 spans 13 residues. CDR3 residues: CASSLTPAYGYTF. The CDR3 region has the DNA TGTGCCAGCAGTTTGACACCCGCCTATGGCTACACCTTC.

As to this clonotype: A read error is possible here, since a much larger clone lies one base away. This sequence joins TRBV15 and TRBJ1-2; D is possibly TRBD1 (5 bases). The CDR3 totals 14 residues. V lost 4 bases, J lost 3 bases, and 12 bases lay in between. Germline CDR1 is LNHNV and CDR2 is YYDKDF (reference sequence). CDR3 sequence (DNA): TGTGCCACCAGCAAAGATTTGGGGGACTATGGCTACACCTTC. It codes for CATSKDLGDYGYTF.

Points on this clonotype: This sequence may be a read error, since a much larger clone differs from it by one base. Because the CDR3 is missing its conserved closing phenylalanine or tryptophan, this is likely a read error. The chain employs TRBV20-1 and TRBJ2-3, with D perhaps matching TRBD2 (5 bases). CDR3 size: 16 residues. The V end lost 6 bases, the J end lost 2 bases, and 21 bases lay between the germline ends. Germline-derived CDR1 and CDR2 are DFQATT and SNEGSKA (reference sequence). The chain's CDR3 is CSARPTKRGATDTQYS. The CDR3 bases are TGCAGTGCCCGGCCGACTAAGCGCGGAGCCACAGATACGCAGTATTCT.

The chain couples TRBV4-3 to TRBJ2-3; the D is unclear. The CDR3 is 15 residues long. V lost 0 bases and J 2 bases, leaving 9 bases between the germline ends. In germline, CDR1 is LGHNA, CDR2 YSLEER. CDR3 bases: TGCGCCAGCAGCCAAGAATGGCGGTCCACAGATACGCAGTATTTT. Translation gives CASSQEWRSTDTQYF.

The chain links TRBV20-1 to TRBJ2-3; 9 bases are a match to TRBD2. In germline, CDR1 is DFQATT, CDR2 SNEGSKA (reference sequence). The CDR3 spans 14 residues. The V and J ends lost 6 bases and 2 bases, in that order; junction bases with no gene match: 6. As DNA, the CDR3 is TGCAGTGCCAAGACTAGCGGAATCACAGATACGCAGTATTTT. It codes for CSAKTSGITDTQYF.

As regards this clonotype: This clone may be a read error of a much larger clone one base away. The genes are TRBV7-9 and TRBJ2-3; TRBD2 is a possible D gene (6 bases). Per germline, CDR1 SEHNR and CDR2 FQNEAQ (reference sequence). V lost 7 bases and J lost 0, with 20 bases in between. The CDR3 has 17 amino acids. The CDR3 region has the DNA TGTGCCAGCATCTTGCCGGGACTCCCCTCTAGCACAGATACGCAGTATTTT. The encoded protein is CASILPGLPSSTDTQYF. Filled out from reference TRBV7-9 and TRBJ2-3, the complete variable domain reads DTGVSQNPRHKITKRGQNVTFRCDPISEHNRLYWYRQTLGQGPEFLTYFQNEAQLEKSRLLSDRFSAERPKGSFSTLEIQRTEQGDSAMYLCASILPGLPSSTDTQYFGPGTRLTVL.

The chain uses TRBV7-9 and TRBJ2-5; TRBD1 agrees at 9 bases. Trimming at V came to 5 bases and at J to 4 bases, leaving 8 bases not matched to a gene. The V gene's germline CDR1 is SEHNR and CDR2 FQNEAQ (reference sequence). The CDR3 loop spans 15 amino acids. The CDR3 nucleotides are TGTGCCAGCAGCCAGAACAGGGGGCCAGGAGAGACCCAGTACTTC. Translated, it gives CASSQNRGPGETQYF.

The rearrangement links TRBV6-2 or TRBV6-3 to TRBJ2-7, with a weak D call TRBD2 (7 bases). Germline V CDR1 and CDR2: MNHEY, SVGEGT. The CDR3 has 17 amino acids. The germline V and J ends were trimmed by 2 bases and 0 bases, with 17 bases remaining between them. CDR3 coding DNA: TGTGCCAGCAGTTACGAGGGGGGGCCAGCGAGCTCCTACGAGCAGTACTTC. It specifies CASSYEGGPASSYEQYF.

This chain joins TRBV6-1 and TRBJ1-5; D perhaps matches TRBD1 (5 bases). The CDR3 has 15 amino acids. The V end was cut by 8 bases, the J end by 7 bases, with 21 bases between. CDR1 is MNHNS, CDR2 SASEGT, per germline. The CDR3 reads CASAPRGAREQPQHF. The CDR3, as DNA: TGTGCCAGCGCCCCACGCGGGGCCAGAGAACAGCCCCAGCATTTT.

The chain links TRBV5-8 to TRBJ1-5; D may be TRBD1 (5 bases). This CDR3 region has 15 residues. Germline V gene data show CDR1 as SGHTS and CDR2 as YDEGEE. V lost 3 bases and J lost 6, with 16 bases in between. The CDR3 is CASSSGTRRGQPQHF. CDR3 nucleotides: TGTGCCAGCAGCTCTGGAACGCGGAGGGGTCAGCCCCAGCATTTT.

This rearrangement joins TRBV19 to TRBJ2-1; possibly TRBD2 for D (6 bases). Per the germline V gene, CDR1 is LNHDA and CDR2 is SQIVND (reference sequence). V lost 3 bases and J lost 3, with 12 bases in between. The CDR3 is 15 residues long. The CDR3 here is CASSIGLAYYNEQFF. The CDR3 DNA is TGTGCCAGTAGTATCGGGCTAGCGTACTACAATGAGCAGTTCTTC.

This clonotype was detected once. Since a much larger clone is just one base distant, this may be a read error. This chain connects TRBV6-5 to TRBJ2-3; TRBD1 matches 7 bases. This CDR3 region has 16 residues. Per germline, CDR1 MNHEY and CDR2 SVGAGI. CDR3 sequence reads: CASSYSLTGVTDAQYF. The CDR3 nucleotides read TGTGCCAGCAGTTACTCGCTAACAGGGGTCACAGATGCGCAGTATTTT.

The genes are TRBV28 and TRBJ2-1, with D perhaps TRBD1 (5 bases). Trimming left V 6 bases short and J 9 bases short, with 15 bases between. Germline V gene lookup returns CDR1 MDHEN and CDR2 SYDVKM. The length of the CDR3 is 13 residues. The CDR3 region is CASSRNQGAEQFF. As DNA, the CDR3 is TGTGCCAGCAGCCGAAACCAGGGCGCTGAGCAGTTCTTC.

This clonotype was seen more than once but under ten times. A read error is possible here, since a much larger clone lies one base away. The rearrangement uses TRBV27 and TRBJ2-5; tentative D call: TRBD1 (5 bases). Trimming took off 3 bases at V and 3 bases at J, with 14 bases between the two ends. The CDR3 has 15 amino acids. Germline CDR1 and CDR2: MNHEY and SMNVEV (reference sequence). The CDR3: CASSFLLEGEETQYF. The DNA for the CDR3 is TGTGCCAGCAGTTTTTTACTGGAAGGGGAAGAGACCCAGTACTTC.

This clonotype was detected many times. V and J are TRBV5-4 and TRBJ2-3; tentatively, D is TRBD2 (6 bases). The germline V gene encodes CDR1 SGHNT and CDR2 YYREEE (reference sequence). The ends were cut back, 0 bases at V and 4 bases at J, with 18 bases in the middle. This CDR3 has 17 residues. CDR3 sequence (DNA): TGTGCCAGCAGCTTGGGGGCCGGGCAGCGGGCCCCAGATACGCAGTATTTT. Translated: CASSLGAGQRAPDTQYF. Combining the CDR3 with reference TRBV5-4 and TRBJ2-3 gives the whole variable domain ETGVTQSPTHLIKTRGQQVTLRCSSQSGHNTVSWYQQALGQGPQFIFQYYREEENGRGNFPPRFSGLQFPNYSSELNVNALELDDSALYLCASSLGAGQRAPDTQYFGPGTRLTVL.

In regard to this clonotype: A read error is possible here, since a much larger clone lies one base away. The chain couples TRBV2 to TRBJ1-5; weak D call: TRBD1 (5 bases). The V gene's germline CDR1 is SNHLY and CDR2 FYNNEI. This CDR3 contains 13 residues. V lost 3 bases and J 6 bases, leaving 9 bases between the germline ends. CDR3 nucleotide sequence: TGTGCCAGCAGTGACAGGGAGGGTCAGCCCCAGCATTTT. Translation: CASSDREGQPQHF. The whole variable domain, remainder taken from reference TRBV2 and TRBJ1-5, is EPEVTQTPSHQVTQMGQEVILRCVPISNHLYFYWYRQILGQKVEFLVSFYNNEISEKSEIFDDQFSVERPDGSNFTLKIRSTKLEDSAMYFCASSDREGQPQHFGDGTRLSIL.

This clonotype was counted at least ten times. V is TRBV6-1 and J is TRBJ1-2; D perhaps matches TRBD1 (6 bases). The V and J ends lost 3 bases and 4 bases respectively, with 12 bases between them. The V gene's germline CDR1 is MNHNS and CDR2 SASEGT. The CDR3 runs to 14 residues. The CDR3 DNA follows: TGTGCCAGCAGTGATTGGGACACCCCCTATGGCTACACCTTC. Amino acid sequence: CASSDWDTPYGYTF.

This clonotype was detected many times. This chain uses TRBV12-3 or TRBV12-4 with TRBJ2-3; D gene unclear. V shed 3 bases and J shed 0 bases, with 7 bases lying between them. The CDR3 sequence is 14 residues long. CDR3 in DNA: TGTGCCAGCAGTTTTGGACCCAGCACAGATACGCAGTATTTT. Its protein is CASSFGPSTDTQYF.

This clonotype was picked up many times. The V and J genes are TRBV27 and TRBJ2-1; tentatively, D is TRBD1 (6 bases). The CDR3 totals 13 residues. The ends were cut back, 5 bases at V and 4 bases at J, with 9 bases in the middle. Germline V gene sequence: CDR1 MNHEY, CDR2 SMNVEV (reference sequence). CDR3 in DNA: TGTGCCAGCAGTGACGGACAGTACAATGAGCAGTTCTTC. Translated: CASSDGQYNEQFF.

J is TRBJ1-1 and V is TRBV19, with 10 bases matching TRBD1. The junction had 5 bases not matched to a gene; V was cut back by 5 bases and J by 2 bases. The V gene's germline CDR1 is LNHDA and CDR2 SQIVND (reference sequence). This CDR3 comprises 15 residues. The CDR3 nucleotides are TGTGCCAGTAGTTGGGGACAGGGGACCAACACTGAAGCTTTCTTT. Residues: CASSWGQGTNTEAFF.

This clonotype was counted between two and nine times. The chain joins TRBV7-6 to TRBJ1-1; D is ambiguous. Germline CDR1 is SGHVS and CDR2 is FNYEAQ. There are 14 residues in the CDR3. Trimming removed 2 bases at V and 1 base at J, with 8 bases between. The CDR3 protein is CASSLKGGNTEAFF. CDR3 bases: TGTGCCAGCAGCTTAAAGGGAGGGAACACTGAAGCTTTCTTT. Together with reference TRBV7-6 and TRBJ1-1, the CDR3 gives the full variable domain: GAGVSQSPRYKVTKRGQDVALRCDPISGHVSLYWYRQALGQGPEFLTYFNYEAQQDKSGLPNDRFSAERPEGSISTLTIQRTEQRDSAMYRCASSLKGGNTEAFFGQGTRLTVV.

The chain couples TRBV20-1 to TRBJ2-1; 12 nucleotides align to TRBD2. Germline CDR1 is DFQATT and CDR2 is SNEGSKA (reference sequence). J gave up 6 bases and V 3 bases, and 3 bases lay outside the gene matches. CDR3 length: 14 residues. In DNA form, the CDR3 reads TGCAGTGCTAGTGGACTAGCGGGAATCAATGAGCAGTTCTTC. Protein sequence: CSASGLAGINEQFF.

This clonotype was detected ten times or more. This chain uses TRBV6-2 or TRBV6-3 with TRBJ1-1; no firm D call. Trimming left V 2 bases short and J 0 bases short, with 13 bases between. Germline V gene sequence: CDR1 MNHEY, CDR2 SVGEGT. The CDR3 spans 16 residues. The CDR3 loop is CASSYEAGSLNTEAFF. As DNA, the CDR3 is TGTGCCAGCAGTTACGAAGCAGGAAGCCTGAACACTGAAGCTTTCTTT.

A word on this clonotype: At one end, the junction sequence differs from germline, possibly due to a read error. V usage is TRBV15 and J usage is TRBJ2-1; D ambiguous. The CDR3 totals 16 residues. Germline CDR1 is LNHNV and CDR2 is YYDKDF (reference sequence). The DNA of the CDR3 is TGTGCCACCAGCAGAGAGGTCCAGAGCTCCTACAATGGGCAGTTCTTC. This codes for CATSREVQSSYNGQFF.

This clonotype was found a few times. V and J are TRBV12-3 or TRBV12-4 and TRBJ1-2; 10 bases are a match to TRBD1. This CDR3 spans 17 amino acids. J lost 0 bases, V lost 7 bases, and 11 bases had no gene match. This CDR3 reads CASTPGTGVLANYGYTF. CDR3 in DNA: TGTGCCAGCACTCCGGGGACAGGGGTGTTAGCTAACTATGGCTACACCTTC.

The chain joins TRBV20-1 to TRBJ1-5, with D perhaps matching TRBD1 (6 bases). V was shortened by 0 bases and J by 2 bases, with 11 bases between the two germline ends. The germline gives CDR1 DFQATT, CDR2 SNEGSKA (reference sequence). This CDR3 region has 15 residues. The CDR3 protein is CSARDPDRRNQPQHF. The CDR3, as DNA: TGCAGTGCTAGAGATCCCGACAGGCGCAATCAGCCCCAGCATTTT.

A note on this clonotype: A much bigger clone sits one base away, suggesting this may be a read error. V gene TRBV6-1 combines with J gene TRBJ1-5; D not certain. V dropped 4 bases and J dropped 2 bases, with 9 bases sitting between them. Germline V gene lookup returns CDR1 MNHNS and CDR2 SASEGT. The CDR3 contains 14 residues. For the CDR3, the DNA is TGTGCCAGCAGTGGTGGAGATCGCAATCAGCCCCAGCATTTT. Encoded protein: CASSGGDRNQPQHF.

This chain connects TRBV5-1 to TRBJ1-5; D is uncertain. CDR3 length equals 13 residues. Germline V gene lookup returns CDR1 SGHRS and CDR2 YFSETQ. Trimming removed 0 bases at V and 6 bases at J, with 7 bases between. The CDR3 nucleotides are TGCGCCAGCAGCTTGGAAGGGCGTCAGCCCCAGCATTTT. Protein product: CASSLEGRQPQHF.